The entry below gives a single TCR beta chain sequence along with its context. The antigen is not known. These data originate in a study of graft-versus-host responses after intestinal transplantation. Turning to the study itself: Anti-thymocyte globulin induction, then tacrolimus and steroids for about 3 years, went to all recipients.

The length of the CDR3 is 14 residues. Germline loops: CDR1 SNHLY, CDR2 FYNNEI. Trimming took 5 bases from V and 3 from J, leaving 10 bases between them. Here immunoSEQ multiplex PCR was the method, and the copy in TCRdb shows in-frame clones only, minus some. The sample has roughly 99,000 clones; about 87% are singletons. Notes on the study in general: High graft-versus-host to host-versus-graft clonal ratios were seen in allografts of patients with graft-donor T cell macrochimerism. Declines in HvG clones occurring early post-transplant were associated with peak circulating GvH clone levels.

This TCR derives from a human donor who was the organ donor for an intestinal transplant. The chain is built from TRBV2 and TRBJ2-2; a weak D match, TRBD1 (6 bases). Sequencing was performed on unstimulated CD4+ T cells sorted from spleen or lymph node cells, taken before transplant. CDR3 sequence: CASSLTGYTGELFF. CDR3 sequence (DNA): TGTGCCAGCAGTCTAACAGGGTACACCGGGGAGCTGTTTTTT.